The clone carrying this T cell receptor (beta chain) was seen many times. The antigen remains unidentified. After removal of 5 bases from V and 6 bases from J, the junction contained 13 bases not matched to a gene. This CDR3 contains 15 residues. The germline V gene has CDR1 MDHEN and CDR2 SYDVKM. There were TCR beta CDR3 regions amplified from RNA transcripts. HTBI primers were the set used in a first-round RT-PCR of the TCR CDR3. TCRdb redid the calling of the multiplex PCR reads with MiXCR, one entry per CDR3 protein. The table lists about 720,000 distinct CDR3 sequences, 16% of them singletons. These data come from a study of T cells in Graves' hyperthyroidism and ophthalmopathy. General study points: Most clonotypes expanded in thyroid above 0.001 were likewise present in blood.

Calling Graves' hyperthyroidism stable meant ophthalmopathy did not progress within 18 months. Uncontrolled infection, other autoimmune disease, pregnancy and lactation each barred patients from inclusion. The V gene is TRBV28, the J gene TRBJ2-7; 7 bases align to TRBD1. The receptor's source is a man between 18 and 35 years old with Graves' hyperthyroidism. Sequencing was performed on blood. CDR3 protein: CASSPPDRDRAEQYF. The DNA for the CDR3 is TGTGCCAGCAGTCCCCCCGACAGGGACAGAGCCGAGCAGTACTTC.